This T cell receptor (beta chain) came from a study of blood T cells in healthy people across ages. The CDR3 covers 16 residues. Per the germline V gene, CDR1 is ENHRY and CDR2 is SYGVKD. V was clipped by 5 bases and J by 7 bases; unmatched bases: 10. The second PCR ran about 7 to 12 cycles with a sample-barcoded 5' primer and J-beta primers. TCRdb reprocessed the 5' RACE reads with MiXCR, giving one entry per CDR3 protein. The sample contains some 880,000 distinct CDR3 sequences, approximately 35% of which appear only once. There are a few counts of this clonotype. The antigen remains undetermined. No fewer than 5.5 micrograms of total RNA were isolated from every sample. Whole-study results and caveats: With naive T cell percentage, TCR beta diversity showed a strong correlation. Investigators treated diversity estimates from one million T cells as underestimates. Without sorted subsets, naive and antigen-experienced compartments could not be conclusively compared.

This TCR was sampled from a man aged 18 to 35 in good health. V gene TRBV10-3 combines with J gene TRBJ1-5; 11 bases are a match to TRBD1. Sequencing used blood. CDR3 loop: CAISLTGQGAGQPQHF. The CDR3 bases are TGTGCCATCAGTCTTACCGGACAGGGGGCCGGACAGCCCCAGCATTTT.